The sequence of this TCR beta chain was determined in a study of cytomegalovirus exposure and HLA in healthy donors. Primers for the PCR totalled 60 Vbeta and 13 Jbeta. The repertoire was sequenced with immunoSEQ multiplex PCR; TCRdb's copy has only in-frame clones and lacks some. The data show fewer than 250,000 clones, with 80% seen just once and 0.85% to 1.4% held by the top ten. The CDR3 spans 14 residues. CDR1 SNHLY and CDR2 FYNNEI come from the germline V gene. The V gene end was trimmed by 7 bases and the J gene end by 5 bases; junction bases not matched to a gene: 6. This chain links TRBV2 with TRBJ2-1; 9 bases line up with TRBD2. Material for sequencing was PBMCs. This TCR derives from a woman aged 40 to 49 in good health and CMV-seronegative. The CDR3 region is CASNRLAANNEQFF. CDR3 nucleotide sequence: TGTGCCAGCAACCGACTAGCGGCCAACAATGAGCAGTTCTTC.